The clone carrying this TCR beta chain was counted at least ten times. Its antigen is undetermined. It was with a sample-barcoded 5' primer and a J-beta primer mix that a second PCR of roughly 7 to 12 cycles was run. All cDNA molecules were each tagged by a template-switch adaptor with 12 random nucleotides. From the 5' RACE reads, TCRdb called clonotypes with MiXCR, one entry per CDR3 protein. The table lists 650,000 to 1,000,000 distinct CDR3 sequences, about 34% of them singletons, with 10% to 15% in the top ten. Trimming cost V 6 bases and J 0 bases, with 11 bases left between them. Germline values: CDR1 SQVTM, CDR2 ANQGSEA. This CDR3 contains 13 residues. The entry originates in a study of blood T cells in healthy people across ages. Background on the study: The capture of about one barcoded beta molecule per two T cells was achieved by template switching.

Study outcomes and limitations: PBMCs left unsorted prevented a conclusive naive versus antigen-experienced comparison.

The chain has TRBV29-1 and TRBJ2-5; D may be TRBD1 (6 bases). Sequencing was performed on blood. The TCR comes from a man aged 18 to 29 in good health. The CDR3 reads CSVNGQNQETQYF. CDR3 DNA: TGCAGCGTCAACGGACAGAACCAAGAGACCCAGTACTTC.